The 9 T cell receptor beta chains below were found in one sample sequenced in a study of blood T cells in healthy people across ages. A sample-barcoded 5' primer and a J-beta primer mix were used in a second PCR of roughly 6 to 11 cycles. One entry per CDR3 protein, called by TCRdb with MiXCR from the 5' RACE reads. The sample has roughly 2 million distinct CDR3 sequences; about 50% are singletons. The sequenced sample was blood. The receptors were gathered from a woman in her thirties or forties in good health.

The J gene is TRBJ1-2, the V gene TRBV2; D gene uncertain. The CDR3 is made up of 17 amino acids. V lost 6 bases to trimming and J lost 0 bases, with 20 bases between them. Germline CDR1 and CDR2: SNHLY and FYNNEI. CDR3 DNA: TGTGCCAGCAGCGCTATGAGGGAAGCATCACCTAACTATGGCTACACCTTC. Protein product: CASSAMREASPNYGYTF.

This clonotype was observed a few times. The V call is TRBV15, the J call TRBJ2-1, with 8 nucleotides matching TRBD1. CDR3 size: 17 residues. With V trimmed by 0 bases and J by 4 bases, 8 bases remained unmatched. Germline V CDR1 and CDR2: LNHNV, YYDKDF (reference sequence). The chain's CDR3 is CATSRDFSGGSYNEQFF. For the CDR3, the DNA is TGTGCCACCAGCAGAGATTTCTCAGGGGGCAGTTACAATGAGCAGTTCTTC.

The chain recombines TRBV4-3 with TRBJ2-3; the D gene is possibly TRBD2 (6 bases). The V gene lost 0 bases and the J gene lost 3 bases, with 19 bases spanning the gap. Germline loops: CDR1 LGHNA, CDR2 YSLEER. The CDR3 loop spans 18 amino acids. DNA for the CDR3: TGCGCCAGCAGCCAAGAAACCGTAGTAGCGGAGGGTACAGATACGCAGTATTTT. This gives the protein CASSQETVVAEGTDTQYF.

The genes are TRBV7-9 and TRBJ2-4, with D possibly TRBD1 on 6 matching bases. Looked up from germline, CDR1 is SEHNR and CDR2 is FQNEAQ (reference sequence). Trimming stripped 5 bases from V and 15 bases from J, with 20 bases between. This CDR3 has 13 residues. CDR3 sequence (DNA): TGTGCCAGCAGCCCAGACGAGGGACATTATCCGTACTTC. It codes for CASSPDEGHYPYF. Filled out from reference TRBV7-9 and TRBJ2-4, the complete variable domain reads DTGVSQNPRHKITKRGQNVTFRCDPISEHNRLYWYRQTLGQGPEFLTYFQNEAQLEKSRLLSDRFSAERPKGSFSTLEIQRTEQGDSAMYLCASSPDEGHYPYFGAGTRLSVL.

The DNA of the CDR3 is TGTGCCAGCAGCCCCCGACAGGTGGCAGATACGCAGTATTTT. Its protein is CASSPRQVADTQYF. The chain carries TRBV7-2 and TRBJ2-3; D may be TRBD1 (6 bases). CDR3 size: 14 residues. Germline lookup yields CDR1 SGHTA and CDR2 FQGNSA. The germline V and J ends were trimmed by 5 bases and 4 bases, with 13 bases remaining between them.

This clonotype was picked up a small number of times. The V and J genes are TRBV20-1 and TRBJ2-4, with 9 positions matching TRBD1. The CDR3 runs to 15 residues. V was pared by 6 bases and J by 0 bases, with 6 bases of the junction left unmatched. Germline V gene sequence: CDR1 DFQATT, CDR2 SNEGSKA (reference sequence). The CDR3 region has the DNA TGCAGTGCCCTTGGACAGGGGCTAGCCAAAAACATTCAGTACTTC. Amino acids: CSALGQGLAKNIQYF.

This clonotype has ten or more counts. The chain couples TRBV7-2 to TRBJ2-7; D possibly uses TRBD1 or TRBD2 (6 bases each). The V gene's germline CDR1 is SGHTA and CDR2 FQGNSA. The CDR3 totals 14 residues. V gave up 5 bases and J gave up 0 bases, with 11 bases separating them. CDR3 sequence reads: CASSRGPSSYEQYF. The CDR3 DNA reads TGTGCCAGCAGCCGGGGGCCTAGCTCCTACGAGCAGTACTTC.

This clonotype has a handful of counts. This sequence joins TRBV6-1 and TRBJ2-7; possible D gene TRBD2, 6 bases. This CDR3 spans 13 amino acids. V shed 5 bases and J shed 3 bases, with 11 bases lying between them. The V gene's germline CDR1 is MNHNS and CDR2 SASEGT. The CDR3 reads CASSKGLFYEQYF. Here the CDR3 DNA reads TGTGCCAGCAGTAAGGGACTGTTCTACGAGCAGTACTTC.

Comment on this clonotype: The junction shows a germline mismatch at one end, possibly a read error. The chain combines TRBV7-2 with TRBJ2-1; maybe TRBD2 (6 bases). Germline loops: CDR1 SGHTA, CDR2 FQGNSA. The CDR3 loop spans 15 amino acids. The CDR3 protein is CASSALPTSSNGQFF. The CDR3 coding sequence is TGTGCCAGCAGCGCCCTTCCTACTAGCAGCAATGGGCAGTTCTTC. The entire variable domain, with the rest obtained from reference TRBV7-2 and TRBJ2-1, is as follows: GAGVSQSPSNKVTEKGKDVELRCDPISGHTALYWYRQSLGQGLEFLIYFQGNSAPDKSGLPSDRFSAERTGGSVSTLTIQRTQQEDSAVYLCASSALPTSSNGQFFGPGTRLTVL.